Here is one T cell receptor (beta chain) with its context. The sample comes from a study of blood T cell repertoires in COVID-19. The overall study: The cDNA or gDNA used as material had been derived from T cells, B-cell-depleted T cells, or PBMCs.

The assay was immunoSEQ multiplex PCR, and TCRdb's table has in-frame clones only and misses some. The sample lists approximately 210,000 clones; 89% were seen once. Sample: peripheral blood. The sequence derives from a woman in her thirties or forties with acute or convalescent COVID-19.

The CDR3 loop reads CASSLRQGNALAFF. Written as DNA, the CDR3 is TGCGCCAGCAGCTTGAGGCAGGGTAACGCTCTAGCTTTCTTT. This chain joins TRBV5-1 and TRBJ1-1; the D gene is possibly TRBD1 (5 bases). The ends were cut back, 1 base at V and 10 bases at J, with 17 bases in the middle. This CDR3 comprises 14 residues. Germline V gene lookup returns CDR1 SGHRS and CDR2 YFSETQ.